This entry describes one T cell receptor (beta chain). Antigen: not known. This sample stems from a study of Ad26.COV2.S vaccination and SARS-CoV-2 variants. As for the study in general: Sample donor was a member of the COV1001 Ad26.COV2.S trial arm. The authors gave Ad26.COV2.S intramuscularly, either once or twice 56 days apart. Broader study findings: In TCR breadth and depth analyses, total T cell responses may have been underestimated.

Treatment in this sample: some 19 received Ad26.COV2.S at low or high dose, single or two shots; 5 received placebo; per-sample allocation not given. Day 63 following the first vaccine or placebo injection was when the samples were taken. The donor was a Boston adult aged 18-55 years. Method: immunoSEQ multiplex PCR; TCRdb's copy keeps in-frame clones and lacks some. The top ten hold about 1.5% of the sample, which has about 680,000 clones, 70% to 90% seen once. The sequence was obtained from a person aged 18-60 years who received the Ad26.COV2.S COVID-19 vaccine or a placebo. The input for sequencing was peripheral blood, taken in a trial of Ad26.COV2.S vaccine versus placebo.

The CDR3 loop is CASSEGLAQNEQFF. The CDR3 DNA reads TGTGCCAGCAGCGAGGGACTAGCTCAGAATGAGCAGTTCTTC. J is TRBJ2-1 and V is TRBV14; TRBD2 matches 9 bases. The CDR3 has 14 amino acids. Germline loops: CDR1 SGHDN, CDR2 FVKESK. With V trimmed by 5 bases and J by 7 bases, 6 bases remained unmatched.